This entry is about one TCR beta chain. Its antigen is not identified. One end of the junction varies from germline; a read error may be responsible. These data come from a study of cytomegalovirus exposure and HLA in healthy donors. Profiling relied on immunoSEQ multiplex PCR, and the TCRdb table lists in-frame clones only, not all of them. Found here are 150,000 to 160,000 clones, around nine tenths of them singletons; the top ten hold around 24%. CDR1 MNHEY and CDR2 SVGAGI come from the germline V gene. The CDR3 has 12 amino acids. Study-level findings and limits: The study labeled roughly 160 TCR beta chains cytomegalovirus-associated.

The chain has TRBV6-5 and TRBJ2-7; 12 nucleotides match TRBD2. This TCR was recovered from a man aged 18 to 29 in good health and CMV-seropositive. The specimen was PBMCs. The CDR3 sequence: CASRGTSGPVNF. DNA for the CDR3: TGTGCCAGCAGGGGGACTAGCGGGCCCGTCAACTTC.